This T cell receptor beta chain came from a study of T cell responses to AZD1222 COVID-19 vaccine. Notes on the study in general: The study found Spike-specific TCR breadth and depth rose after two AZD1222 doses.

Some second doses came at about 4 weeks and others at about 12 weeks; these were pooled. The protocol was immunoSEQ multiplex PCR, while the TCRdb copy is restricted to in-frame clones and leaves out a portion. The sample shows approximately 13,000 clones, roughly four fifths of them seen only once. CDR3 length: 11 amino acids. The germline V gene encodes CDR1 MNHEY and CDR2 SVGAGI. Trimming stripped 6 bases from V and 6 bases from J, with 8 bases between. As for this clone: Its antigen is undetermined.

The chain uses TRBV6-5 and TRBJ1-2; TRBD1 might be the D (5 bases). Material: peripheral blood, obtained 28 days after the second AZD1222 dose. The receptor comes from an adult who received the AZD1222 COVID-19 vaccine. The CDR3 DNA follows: TGTGCCAGCAGGGGGGTCGATGGCTACACCTTC. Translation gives CASRGVDGYTF.